This TCR beta chain was observed in a study of beta chain features in type 1 diabetes. Notes on the study in general: Compared to healthy donors, patients appeared to have naive, central memory and Treg TCRB repertoires that were more alike. Patients with Type 1 diabetes showed moderately but significantly shorter TCRB CDR3s in all four CD4+ subsets.

Germline values: CDR1 SGHVS, CDR2 FQNEAQ. The V and J ends lost 7 bases and 6 bases, in that order; junction bases with no gene match: 15. The CDR3 contains 15 residues. The sequenced template was cDNA made from the entire isolated RNA. Data came from immunoSEQ multiplex PCR; TCRdb stores just in-frame clones and leaves some out. Of about 700,000 clones in the sample, roughly an eighth were seen once. Turning to this clone: Its cognate antigen is unknown.

The chain has TRBV7-8 and TRBJ2-7; 7 bases are a match to TRBD2. The sample consisted of naive CD4+ T cells from blood. This receptor was taken from a man aged 18 to 29 with type 1 diabetes. The DNA for the CDR3 is TGTGCCAGCACAAGATCTACCTTATCGGGGGGCGAGCAGTACTTC. This sequence encodes CASTRSTLSGGEQYF.